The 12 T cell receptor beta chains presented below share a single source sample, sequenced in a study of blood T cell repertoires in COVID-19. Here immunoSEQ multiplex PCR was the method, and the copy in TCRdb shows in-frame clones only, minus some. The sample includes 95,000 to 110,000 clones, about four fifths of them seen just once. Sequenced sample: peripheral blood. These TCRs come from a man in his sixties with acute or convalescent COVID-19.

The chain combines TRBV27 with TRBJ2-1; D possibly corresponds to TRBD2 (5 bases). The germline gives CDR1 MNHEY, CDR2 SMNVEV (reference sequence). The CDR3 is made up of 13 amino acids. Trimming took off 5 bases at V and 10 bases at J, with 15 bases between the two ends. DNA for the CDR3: TGTGCCAGCAGTGGTGTAATGAGGGAAGAGCAGTTCTTC. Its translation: CASSGVMREEQFF.

Here the CDR3 reads CSVEHRGTEANVLTF. In nucleotides, the CDR3 is TGCAGCGTTGAGCATCGGGGAACTGAGGCCAACGTCCTGACTTTC. The chain joins TRBV29-1 to TRBJ2-6; possibly TRBD2 for D (5 bases). Trimming took 3 bases from V and 6 from J, leaving 15 bases between them. CDR3 size: 15 residues. Germline V gene sequence: CDR1 SQVTM, CDR2 ANQGSEA. Full variable domain (rest looked up from reference TRBV29-1 and TRBJ2-6): SAVISQKPSRDICQRGTSLTIQCQVDSQVTMMFWYRQQPGQSLTLIATANQGSEATYESGFVIDKFPISRPNLTFSTLTVSNMSPEDSSIYLCSVEHRGTEANVLTFGAGSRLTVL.

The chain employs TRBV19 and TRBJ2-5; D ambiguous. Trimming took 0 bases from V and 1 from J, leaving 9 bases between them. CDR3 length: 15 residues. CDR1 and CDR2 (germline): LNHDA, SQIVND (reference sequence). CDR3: CASSIDSRSQETQYF. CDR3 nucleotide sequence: TGTGCCAGTAGTATAGATTCGAGATCCCAAGAGACCCAGTACTTC.

The CDR3 loop is CASSLSGLGYGYTF. The CDR3 DNA reads TGTGCCAGCAGTTTATCAGGGTTAGGCTATGGCTACACCTTC. The rearrangement links TRBV28 to TRBJ1-2; weak D call: TRBD1 (5 bases). The V gene's germline CDR1 is MDHEN and CDR2 SYDVKM. This CDR3 has 14 residues. Trimming removed 1 base from V and 4 bases from J, with 10 bases in between.

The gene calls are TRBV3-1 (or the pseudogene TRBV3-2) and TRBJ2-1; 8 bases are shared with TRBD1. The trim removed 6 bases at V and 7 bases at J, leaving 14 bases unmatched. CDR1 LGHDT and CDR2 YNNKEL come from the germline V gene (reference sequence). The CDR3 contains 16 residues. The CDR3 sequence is CASSPFGDRLSNEQFF. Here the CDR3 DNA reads TGTGCCAGCAGTCCCTTCGGGGACAGGCTATCGAATGAGCAGTTCTTC.

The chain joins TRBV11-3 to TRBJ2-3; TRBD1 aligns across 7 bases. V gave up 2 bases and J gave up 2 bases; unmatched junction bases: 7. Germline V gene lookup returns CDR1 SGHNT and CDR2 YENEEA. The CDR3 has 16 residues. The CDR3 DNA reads TGTGCCAGCAGCTTACCACAGGGGCCGTTCACAGATACGCAGTATTTT. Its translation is CASSLPQGPFTDTQYF. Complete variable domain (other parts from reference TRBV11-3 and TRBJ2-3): EAGVVQSPRYKIIEKKQPVAFWCNPISGHNTLYWYLQNLGQGPELLIRYENEEAVDDSQLPKDRFSAERLKGVDSTLKIQPAELGDSAVYLCASSLPQGPFTDTQYFGPGTRLTVL.

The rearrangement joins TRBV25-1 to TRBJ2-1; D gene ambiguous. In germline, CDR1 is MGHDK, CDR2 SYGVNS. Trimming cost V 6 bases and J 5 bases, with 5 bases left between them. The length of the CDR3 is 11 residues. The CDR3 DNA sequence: TGTGCCAGCAGAGAGAACAATGAGCAGTTCTTC. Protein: CASRENNEQFF. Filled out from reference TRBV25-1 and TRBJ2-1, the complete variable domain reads EADIYQTPRYLVIGTGKKITLECSQTMGHDKMYWYQQDPGMELHLIHYSYGVNSTEKGDLSSESTVSRIRTEHFPLTLESARPSHTSQYLCASRENNEQFFGPGTRLTVL.

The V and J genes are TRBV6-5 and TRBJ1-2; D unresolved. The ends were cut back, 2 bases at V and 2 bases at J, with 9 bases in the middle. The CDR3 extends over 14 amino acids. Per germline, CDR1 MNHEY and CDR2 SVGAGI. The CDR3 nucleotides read TGTGCCAGCAGTTACCCGGCGGGGAACTATGGCTACACCTTC. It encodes CASSYPAGNYGYTF.

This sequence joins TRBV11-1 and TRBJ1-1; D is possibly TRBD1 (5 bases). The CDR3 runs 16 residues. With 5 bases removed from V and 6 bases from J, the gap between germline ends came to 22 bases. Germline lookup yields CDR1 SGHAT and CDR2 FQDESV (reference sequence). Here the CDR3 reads CASSDKWVPKGAEAFF. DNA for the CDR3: TGTGCCAGCAGCGACAAGTGGGTCCCCAAAGGGGCTGAAGCTTTCTTT.

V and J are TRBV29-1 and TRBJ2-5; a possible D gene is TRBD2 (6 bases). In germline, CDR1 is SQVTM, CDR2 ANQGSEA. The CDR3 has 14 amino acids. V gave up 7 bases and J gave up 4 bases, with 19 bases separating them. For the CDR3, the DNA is TGCAGCGCCGACTATACTCGGGGAGGAGAGACCCAGTACTTC. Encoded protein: CSADYTRGGETQYF.

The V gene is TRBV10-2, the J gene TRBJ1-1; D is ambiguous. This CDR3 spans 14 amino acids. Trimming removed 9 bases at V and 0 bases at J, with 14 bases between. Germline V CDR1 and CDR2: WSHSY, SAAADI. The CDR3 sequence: CARIFGEVNTEAFF. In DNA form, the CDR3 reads TGCGCCAGGATCTTCGGGGAAGTGAACACTGAAGCTTTCTTT.

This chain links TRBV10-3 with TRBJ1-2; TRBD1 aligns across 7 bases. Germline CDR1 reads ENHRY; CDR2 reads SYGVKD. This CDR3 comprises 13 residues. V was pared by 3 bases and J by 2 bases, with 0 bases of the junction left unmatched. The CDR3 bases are TGTGCCATCAGTGAACAGGGGAACTATGGCTACACCTTC. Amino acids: CAISEQGNYGYTF.